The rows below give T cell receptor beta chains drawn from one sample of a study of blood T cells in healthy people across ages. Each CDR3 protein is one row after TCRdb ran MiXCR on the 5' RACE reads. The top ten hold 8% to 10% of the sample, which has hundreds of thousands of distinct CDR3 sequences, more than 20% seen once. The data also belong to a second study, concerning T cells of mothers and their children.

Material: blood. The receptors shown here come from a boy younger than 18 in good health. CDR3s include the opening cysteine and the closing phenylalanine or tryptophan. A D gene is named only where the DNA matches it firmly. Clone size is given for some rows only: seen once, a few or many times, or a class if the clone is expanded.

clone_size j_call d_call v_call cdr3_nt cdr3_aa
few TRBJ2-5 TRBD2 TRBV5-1 TGCGCCAGCAGCCTCTCACGAGGACTAGCGGGAGCACAGGAGACCCAGTACTTC CASSLSRGLAGAQETQYF
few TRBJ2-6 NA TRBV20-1 TGCAGTGCTAGGATGGACAGCTCTGGGGCCAACGTCCTGACTTTC CSARMDSSGANVLTF
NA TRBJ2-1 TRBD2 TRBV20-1 TGCAGTGTTAGGTCGGGAGCGGGGTCCAGAAATGAGCAGTTCTTC CSVRSGAGSRNEQFF
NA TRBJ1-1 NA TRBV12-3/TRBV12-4 TGTGCCAGCAGGCTTTGGGTTCTAACCAACACTGAAGCTTTCTTT CASRLWVLTNTEAFF
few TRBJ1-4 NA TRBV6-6 TGTGCCAGCAGTTACGAGGGGGGCGGAAAAGTGTTTTTT CASSYEGGGKVFF
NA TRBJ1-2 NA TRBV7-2 TGTGCCAGCAGCTTATTACGGTACTATGGCTACACCTTC CASSLLRYYGYTF
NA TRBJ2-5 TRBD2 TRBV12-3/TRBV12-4 TGTGCCAGCAGTTTAGGGTCTCGGGGGGAAGAGACCCAGTACTTC CASSLGSRGEETQYF
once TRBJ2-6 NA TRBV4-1 TGCGCCAGCAGCCAAGAGGGCCTAGGGAGCTCTGGGGCCAACGTCCTGACTTTC CASSQEGLGSSGANVLTF
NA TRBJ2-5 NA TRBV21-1 TGTGCCAGCAGCAAAAAAATTCGAGATAGCGGGGGCCTCCAAGAGACCCAGTACTTC CASSKKIRDSGGLQETQYF
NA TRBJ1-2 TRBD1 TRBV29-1 TGCAGCGTTACAGGGGGCGGCGGCTACACCTTC CSVTGGGGYTF
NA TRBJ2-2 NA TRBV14 TGTGCCAGCAGCCAAGTGCTCTCCGGGGAGCTGTTTTTT CASSQVLSGELFF
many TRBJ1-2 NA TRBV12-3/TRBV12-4 TGTGCCAGCAGTTCAGGGTCCAACTATGGCTACACCTTC CASSSGSNYGYTF
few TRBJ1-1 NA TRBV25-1 TGTGCCAGCAGTGAATATGGGGGGGCTGAAGCTTTCTTT CASSEYGGAEAFF
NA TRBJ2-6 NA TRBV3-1 TGTGCCAGCAGCCAAGCAGTCCTCCTCTCTGGGGCCAACGTCCTGACTTTC CASSQAVLLSGANVLTF
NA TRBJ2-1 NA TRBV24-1 TGTGCCACCAGTGATCGGACGCCCAATGAGCAGTTCTTC CATSDRTPNEQFF
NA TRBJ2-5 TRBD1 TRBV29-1 TGCAGCGTAGGAGACAGGGGCGAGACCCAGTACTTC CSVGDRGETQYF
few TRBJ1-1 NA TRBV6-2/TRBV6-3 TGTGCCAGCACCGGTGCCCCAGAGAACACTGAAGCTTTCTTT CASTGAPENTEAFF
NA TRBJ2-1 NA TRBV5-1 TGCGCCAGCAGCTTATGTGGTGAGATCTACAATGAGCAGTTCTTC CASSLCGEIYNEQFF
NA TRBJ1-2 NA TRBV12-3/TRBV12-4 TGTGCCAGCAGTTTAGCCGGGGGGGCTAACTATGGCTACACCTTC CASSLAGGANYGYTF
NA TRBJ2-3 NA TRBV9 TGTGCCAGCAGCGTTTCTGGGTACCTCACAGATGCGCAGTATTTT CASSVSGYLTDAQYF
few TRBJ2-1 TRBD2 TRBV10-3 TGTGCCATCAGTGAGTCGATTAGCGGGAGGAGGGGTTACAATGAGCAGTTCTTC CAISESISGRRGYNEQFF
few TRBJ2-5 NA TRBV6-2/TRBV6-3 TGTGCCAGCAGTATAGGGACACATCTTCAAGAGACCCAGTACTTC CASSIGTHLQETQYF
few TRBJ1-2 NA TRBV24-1 TGTGCCACCAGTGACTACAGGGTAGGCTATGGCTACACCTTC CATSDYRVGYGYTF
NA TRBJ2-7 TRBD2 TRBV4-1 TGCGCCAGCAGCCAACAACCGGGACTAGCGTCGTACGAGCAGTACTTC CASSQQPGLASYEQYF
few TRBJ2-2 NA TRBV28 TGTGCCGTCAGCAGGGCCCACACCGGGGAGCTGTTTTTT CAVSRAHTGELFF
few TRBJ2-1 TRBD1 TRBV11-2 TGTGCCAGCAGCTTCCAGACAGGGATATTCCCCGGCAATGAGCAGTTCTTC CASSFQTGIFPGNEQFF
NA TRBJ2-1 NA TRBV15 TGTGCCACCAGCAGTGTCTCCGAGCAGTTCTTC CATSSVSEQFF
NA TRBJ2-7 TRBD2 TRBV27 TGTGCCAGCAGTTCAAAGACTAGCGGGAACCACGAGCAGTACTTC CASSSKTSGNHEQYF
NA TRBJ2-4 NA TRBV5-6 TGTGCCAGCAGCCTCAGGGGAGGGAACATTCAGTACTTC CASSLRGGNIQYF
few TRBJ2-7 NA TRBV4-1 TGCGCCAGCAGCCACCGGCGGGACAACTCCTACGAGCAGTACTTC CASSHRRDNSYEQYF
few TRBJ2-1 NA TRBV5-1 TGCGCCAGCAGCTCTACGACTAGCTCCTACAATGAGCAGTTCTTC CASSSTTSSYNEQFF
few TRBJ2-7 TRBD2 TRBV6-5 TGTGCCAGCACCAGTATAGCGGGGTTCTCCTACGAGCAGTACTTC CASTSIAGFSYEQYF
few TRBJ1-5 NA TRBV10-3 TGTGCCATCAGTGAGTCGAGCCAGGATAGCAATCAGCCCCAGCATTTT CAISESSQDSNQPQHF
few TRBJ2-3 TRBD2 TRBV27 TGTGCCAGCAGTACGGGACTAGAGCCCCATACGCAGTATTTT CASSTGLEPHTQYF
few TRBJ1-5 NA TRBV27 TGTGCCAGCAGTTTAGTAGCCTTTAGCAATCAGCCCCAGCATTTT CASSLVAFSNQPQHF
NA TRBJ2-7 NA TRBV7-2 TGTGCCAGCAGCCCTGAGGACTACCCAACCTACGAGCAGTACTTC CASSPEDYPTYEQYF
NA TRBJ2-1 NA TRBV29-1 TGCAGCGTTCCAGGGTCTCACCGATACAATGAGCAGTTCTTC CSVPGSHRYNEQFF
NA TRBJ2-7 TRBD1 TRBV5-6 TGTGCCAGCAGCCCAGGGGGCGCCGACGAGCAGTACTTC CASSPGGADEQYF
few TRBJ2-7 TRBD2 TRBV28 TGTGCCAGCATTGAAGCGGGGGCCAGGAACGAGCAGTACTTC CASIEAGARNEQYF
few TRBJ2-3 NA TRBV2 TGTGCCAGCGGGCGGACCCATACGCAGTATTTT CASGRTHTQYF
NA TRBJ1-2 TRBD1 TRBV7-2 TGTGCCAGCAGCTCACGGACAGGGAGGGGCTATGGCTACACCTTC CASSSRTGRGYGYTF
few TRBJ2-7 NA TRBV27 TGTGCCAGCATAGGGGTGGGGCAGGGGGGCTACGAGCAGTACTTC CASIGVGQGGYEQYF